These 8 T cell receptor beta chains came from one sample sequenced in a study of blood T cell repertoires in COVID-19. TCRdb's copy holds only in-frame clones and misses some; the assay was immunoSEQ multiplex PCR. Among roughly 460,000 clones listed, approximately 90% were seen once. Sequences were obtained from peripheral blood. Receptors originate from a man younger than 35 with COVID-19, enrolled during active disease.

This clone was seen only once. The chain has TRBV7-9 and TRBJ2-5; TRBD1 aligns across 9 bases. The V gene's germline CDR1 is SEHNR and CDR2 FQNEAQ (reference sequence). This CDR3 contains 15 residues. V lost 6 bases to trimming and J lost 4 bases; unmatched junction nucleotides: 9. DNA of the CDR3: TGTGCCAGCAGTGACACAGGGGGCTCGGTAGAGACCCAGTACTTC. This codes for CASSDTGGSVETQYF.

The V call is TRBV19, the J call TRBJ1-2, with TRBD1 as a possible D gene (5 bases). The germline CDR1 and CDR2 sequences are LNHDA and SQIVND (reference sequence). CDR3 length equals 18 residues. V was clipped by 1 base and J by 8 bases, with 26 bases between them. For the CDR3, the DNA is TGTGCCAGTAGTATAGGACCTAGACAGAGTTTTTCTATGCGAGGCTACACCTTC. It yields the protein CASSIGPRQSFSMRGYTF.

CDR3 sequence: CASSGQGRTYEQYF. The CDR3 DNA reads TGTGCCAGCAGTGGACAGGGAAGGACCTACGAGCAGTACTTC. V usage is TRBV2 and J usage is TRBJ2-7; 7 bases agree with TRBD1. Germline-derived CDR1 and CDR2 are SNHLY and FYNNEI. The V and J ends lost 4 bases and 2 bases, in that order; junction bases with no gene match: 5. The CDR3 extends over 14 amino acids.

The chain has TRBV3-1 (or the pseudogene TRBV3-2) and TRBJ1-1, with D perhaps matching TRBD1 (5 bases). V was trimmed by 4 bases and J by 4 bases, leaving 16 bases between them. The CDR3 runs 15 residues. CDR1 and CDR2 (germline): LGHDT, YNNKEL (reference sequence). The CDR3 reads CASSPGHQGATEAFF. CDR3 nucleotide sequence: TGTGCCAGCAGCCCAGGACACCAAGGGGCCACTGAAGCTTTCTTT.

The V call is TRBV10-2, the J call TRBJ2-5; 7 bases line up with TRBD2. The CDR3 is 15 amino acids. Germline CDR1 and CDR2: WSHSY and SAAADI. Trimming removed 2 bases from V and 2 bases from J; junction bases left unmatched: 5. Here the CDR3 DNA reads TGCGCCAGCAGTGAGCGAACTAGCGCACAAGAGACCCAGTACTTC. Protein: CASSERTSAQETQYF.

The V and J genes are TRBV10-1 and TRBJ1-1; the D is unclear. Trimming pared 3 bases from V and 3 bases from J, leaving 14 bases between. CDR1 and CDR2 from the germline V gene are WNHNN and SYGVQD (reference sequence). CDR3 length: 15 amino acids. CDR3 loop: CASSDRGHPDTEAFF. The CDR3 DNA is TGCGCCAGCAGTGACCGGGGTCACCCCGACACTGAAGCTTTCTTT.

The J gene is TRBJ2-7, the V gene TRBV6-5; TRBD1 agrees at 7 bases. CDR3 length: 15 residues. The germline V gene encodes CDR1 MNHEY and CDR2 SVGAGI. V gave up 2 bases and J gave up 2 bases; unmatched junction bases: 6. The CDR3 reads CASSYDRDLTYEQYF. The CDR3 DNA reads as TGTGCCAGCAGTTACGACAGGGACCTCACCTACGAGCAGTACTTC.

Notes on this clone: Other nucleotide sequences from this sample produce the same CDR3. The chain uses TRBV20-1 and TRBJ1-1, with D perhaps matching TRBD1 (5 bases). This CDR3 has 10 residues. Trimming removed 6 bases at V and 7 bases at J, with 9 bases between. Germline assignment: CDR1 DFQATT and CDR2 SNEGSKA (reference sequence). The CDR3 sequence: CSARQGEAFF. Here the CDR3 DNA reads TGCAGTGCGCGCCAGGGTGAAGCTTTCTTT.